This passage covers 20 T cell receptor beta chains from one sample sequenced in a study of T cell repertoires in cytomegalovirus infection. TCRdb re-analysed the reads in MiXCR, keeping a single row per CDR3 protein. The sample holds roughly 600,000 distinct CDR3 sequences, approximately 24% seen once. The sample taken for sequencing was CD8+ T cells from PBMCs. The receptors derive from a human donor in good health (CMV status not recorded). Some clones in this sample may be carry-over from other donors' samples.

The CDR3 nucleotides are TGTGCCAGCTGGTGGGGGGAATGGAATGAGCAGTTCTTC. Translated, it gives CASWWGEWNEQFF. This chain links TRBV7-9 with TRBJ2-1; D is possibly TRBD2 (6 bases). V shed 8 bases and J shed 7 bases, with 15 bases lying between them. The germline CDR1 and CDR2 sequences are SEHNR and FQNEAQ (reference sequence). The CDR3 sequence is 13 residues long.

Comments on this clonotype: A much larger clone lies a single base off, so this may be a read error. In DNA form, the CDR3 reads TGTGCCAACAGTCGGTCACTTTACAATGAGCAGTTCTTC. Translated, it gives CANSRSLYNEQFF. The chain is built from TRBV12-3 or TRBV12-4 and TRBJ2-1; D gene uncertain. This CDR3 is built from 13 residues.

This clonotype was seen ten or more times. The chain is built from TRBV7-9 and TRBJ1-4; D unresolved. The CDR3 loop spans 12 amino acids. Deletions cut 5 bases from V and 12 bases from J, with 13 bases between. The V gene's germline CDR1 is SEHNR and CDR2 FQNEAQ (reference sequence). The CDR3 region has the DNA TGTGCCAGCAGCACGTCGCTGAAGGAACTGTTTTTT. Amino acid sequence: CASSTSLKELFF.

This clonotype has at least ten counts. The junction does not match germline at one end; this may be a read error. The chain links TRBV12-3 or TRBV12-4 to TRBJ1-2; 7 bases agree with TRBD1. The CDR3 consists of 11 residues. DNA for the CDR3: TGTGCCAGCAGCGGAGGGGACAGCCTTTTCTTC. This sequence encodes CASSGGDSLFF.

The V call is TRBV28, the J call TRBJ1-5; a weak D match, TRBD1 (5 bases). The V end lost 6 bases, the J end lost 7 bases, and 19 bases lay between the germline ends. The CDR3 runs 15 residues. Germline loops: CDR1 MDHEN, CDR2 SYDVKM. As DNA, the CDR3 is TGTGCCAGCAGCTTAAGATCTGGGGCGGGGCAGCCCCAGCATTTT. As protein: CASSLRSGAGQPQHF.

There are a few counts of this clonotype. One base away lies a much larger clone, so this may be a sequencing read error. The chain is built from TRBV13 and TRBJ2-2; unclear D gene. Trimming cost V 0 bases and J 6 bases, with 5 bases left between them. Germline CDR1 and CDR2: PRHDT and FYEKMQ (reference sequence). CDR3 length equals 13 residues. DNA of the CDR3: TGTGCCAGCAGCTTAGGATGGGCCGGGGAGCTGTTTTTT. This gives the protein CASSLGWAGELFF.

The rearrangement uses TRBV7-2 and TRBJ2-5; the match to TRBD2 covers 10 bases. J was trimmed by 9 bases and V by 5 bases; bases with no gene match: 15. CDR1 is SGHTA, CDR2 FQGNSA, per germline. The CDR3 totals 16 residues. The CDR3 DNA reads as TGTGCCAGCAGCCGGGATAGCGGGGGGCCGGTGGAGCCCCAGTACTTC. This encodes CASSRDSGGPVEPQYF.

This clonotype was detected a few times. This chain joins TRBV7-9 and TRBJ2-3; D unclear. V was clipped by 5 bases and J by 4 bases, with 13 bases between them. The CDR3 sequence is 14 residues long. Germline CDR1 SEHNR, CDR2 FQNEAQ (reference sequence). The DNA for the CDR3 is TGTGCCAGCAGCCATGGGGAAGGGCCAGATACGCAGTATTTT. Amino acid sequence: CASSHGEGPDTQYF. The full variable domain, completed using reference TRBV7-9 and TRBJ2-3, is DTGVSQNPRHKITKRGQNVTFRCDPISEHNRLYWYRQTLGQGPEFLTYFQNEAQLEKSRLLSDRFSAERPKGSFSTLEIQRTEQGDSAMYLCASSHGEGPDTQYFGPGTRLTVL.

V and J are TRBV14 and TRBJ1-3; D not resolved. With 4 bases removed from V and 4 bases from J, the gap between germline ends came to 11 bases. Germline V lookup: CDR1 SGHDN, CDR2 FVKESK. The CDR3 is 14 residues long. Written as DNA, the CDR3 is TGTGCCAGCAGCCTTTCGAGTCCCGGAAACACCATATATTTT. It translates to CASSLSSPGNTIYF.

This clonotype was seen a handful of times. The junction and the germline gene differ at one end; a read error may be behind it. The rearrangement joins TRBV7-7 to TRBJ2-1; 7 nucleotides match TRBD2. CDR3 length equals 15 residues. CDR1 and CDR2 (germline): SSHAT, FNYEAQ (reference sequence). The DNA of the CDR3 is TGTGCTAGCAGCTTATTTCGGGGGGAGGAAAATGAGCAGTTCTTC. Its translation is CASSLFRGEENEQFF. Complete variable domain (other parts from reference TRBV7-7 and TRBJ2-1): GAGVSQSPRYKVTKRGQDVTLRCDPISSHATLYWYQQALGQGPEFLTYFNYEAQPDKSGLPSDRFSAERPEGSISTLTIQRTEQRDSAMYRCASSLFRGEENEQFFGPGTRLTVL.

This clonotype occurred many times. The genes are TRBV27 and TRBJ1-1, with no clear D. This CDR3 contains 12 residues. Germline CDR1 is MNHEY and CDR2 is SMNVEV (reference sequence). V lost 6 bases and J lost 5, with 10 bases in between. DNA of the CDR3: TGTGCCAGCAGAAGGGAGGGAACTGAAGCTTTCTTT. It yields the protein CASRREGTEAFF.

Many counts were recorded for this clonotype. The chain employs TRBV6-5 and TRBJ2-5; D may be TRBD2 (6 bases). Germline assignment: CDR1 MNHEY and CDR2 SVGAGI. The CDR3 length is 12 residues. V dropped 5 bases and J dropped 5 bases, with 9 bases sitting between them. DNA for the CDR3: TGTGCCAGCAGTCGAGGAGGGGAGACCCAGTACTTC. It encodes CASSRGGETQYF.

This clonotype was seen many times. The V call is TRBV29-1, the J call TRBJ2-1; 7 bases fit TRBD1. Germline CDR1 is SQVTM and CDR2 is ANQGSEA. V was pared by 5 bases and J by 7 bases, with 2 bases of the junction left unmatched. The CDR3 has 11 residues. CDR3 sequence reads: CSVPQGNEQFF. The DNA of the CDR3 is TGCAGCGTTCCACAGGGGAATGAGCAGTTCTTC.

This clonotype occurred many times. This chain connects TRBV7-8 to TRBJ2-1, with D possibly being TRBD1 (5 bases). V lost 6 bases and J lost 5, with 17 bases in between. The V gene's germline CDR1 is SGHVS and CDR2 FQNEAQ. This CDR3 is built from 15 residues. The CDR3 nucleotides read TGTGCCAGCAGTAAGACAGTCCTTTCCGACAATGAGCAGTTCTTC. Its protein product is CASSKTVLSDNEQFF.

This clonotype was counted only a few times. The V gene is TRBV4-1, the J gene TRBJ1-5; no firm D call. The CDR3 is 14 residues long. CDR1 and CDR2 (germline): MGHRA, YSYEKL. V was shortened by 1 base and J by 4 bases, with 8 bases between the two germline ends. The CDR3 coding sequence is TGCGCCAGCAGCCAAGGAGAAAGAAATCAGCCCCAGCATTTT. This translates into CASSQGERNQPQHF.

This clonotype was observed many times. J is TRBJ1-1 and V is TRBV7-6, with 9 bases aligning to TRBD1. This CDR3 region has 14 residues. V shed 8 bases, J shed 3 bases, and the junction held 7 bases outside the gene matches. Germline V gives CDR1 SGHVS, CDR2 FNYEAQ. The CDR3 coding sequence is TGTGCCAGCCGCTACAGGGGGCAGGACACTGAAGCTTTCTTT. Translation gives CASRYRGQDTEAFF.

The gene calls are TRBV10-3 and TRBJ1-1; TRBD1 matches at 8 bases. The germline CDR1 and CDR2 sequences are ENHRY and SYGVKD. The CDR3 sequence is 15 residues long. Trimming took 2 bases from V and 2 from J; bases not matched to a gene: 4. The CDR3 nucleotides are TGTGCCATCAGTGAGGACAGGGGACTAAACACTGAAGCTTTCTTT. Translation: CAISEDRGLNTEAFF.

This clonotype has just one count. The J gene is TRBJ1-1, the V gene TRBV15; D might be TRBD1 (5 bases). The CDR3 loop spans 16 amino acids. V gave up 5 bases and J gave up 0 bases, with 16 bases separating them. Germline-derived CDR1 and CDR2 are LNHNV and YYDKDF (reference sequence). In nucleotides, the CDR3 is TGTGCCACCAGCGGGTCAAGGGGAAACATGAACACTGAAGCTTTCTTT. This codes for CATSGSRGNMNTEAFF.

Ten or more counts support this clonotype. J is TRBJ2-5 and V is TRBV28, with D perhaps being TRBD1 or TRBD2 (8 bases each). Looked up from germline, CDR1 is MDHEN and CDR2 is SYDVKM. The V gene lost 2 bases and the J gene lost 5 bases, with 15 bases spanning the gap. The CDR3 extends over 15 amino acids. CDR3 nucleotides: TGTGCCAGCAGTTTAGGGACAGGCGGGGGGGAGACCCAGTACTTC. This sequence encodes CASSLGTGGGETQYF. Looking up the rest from reference TRBV28 and TRBJ2-5 gives the full variable domain: DVKVTQSSRYLVKRTGEKVFLECVQDMDHENMFWYRQDPGLGLRLIYFSYDVKMKEKGDIPEGYSVSREKKERFSLILESASTNQTSMYLCASSLGTGGGETQYFGPGTRLLVL.

On this clonotype: A much more abundant neighbour one base away suggests this may be a read error. The chain carries TRBV7-8 and TRBJ2-7, with D hard to call. Per the germline V gene, CDR1 is SGHVS and CDR2 is FQNEAQ. This CDR3 is 16 amino acids long. In DNA, the CDR3 is TGTGCCAACAGCTTAGCTTCAGCGATACTATCCTACGAGCAGTACTTC. Translating gives CANSLASAILSYEQYF.